Listed here is a single T cell receptor beta chain. The length of the CDR3 is 15 residues. This record belongs to a study of blood T cell repertoires in COVID-19. The wider study: Sites in the United States, Italy and Spain provided acute and convalescent COVID-19 samples.

Sequenced by immunoSEQ multiplex PCR; TCRdb stores in-frame clones only, minus some. The repertoire has approximately 490,000 clones, 87% of them found once; the top ten carry 0.65% to 0.9%. The genes are TRBV21-1 and TRBJ2-5; the DNA was not compared with TRBD2, the D call given in the table. TRBV21-1 is a pseudogene locus. The sample consisted of PBMCs or T cells enriched from blood (not recorded which). This receptor was taken from a woman younger than 30 who had recovered from COVID-19. The CDR3 here is CASSFTGGREETQYF. DNA for the CDR3: TGTGCCAGCAGCTTCACGGGGGGGCGGGAAGAGACCCAGTACTTC.